The present T cell receptor beta chain was sequenced within a study of CD8 T cells in ankylosing spondylitis (dated by TCRdb to 2017 to 2019). In terms of the full investigation: To find TCR variants linked to disease, the study profiled T cell receptor beta repertoires in ankylosing spondylitis patients and healthy donors. Peripheral blood was sampled, and synovial fluid was additionally collected from ankylosing spondylitis patients. The full study cohort was made up of 25 ankylosing spondylitis patients and approximately 100 healthy donors.

Results the study describes overall, beyond this receptor: The disease-linked clones had a CD8+ phenotype and were found at relatively low frequencies in peripheral blood. A TCR beta motif made up of 7 to 9 highly homologous amino acid variants appeared to be characteristic of blood from ankylosing spondylitis patients. The disease-linked clones were reported as significantly enriched in matched synovial fluid samples from ankylosing spondylitis patients. Some of the motif variants had been reported before in the synovial fluid and blood of reactive arthritis patients, a finding that suggests common disease-initiation mechanisms.

This sample was sequenced with an Illumina HiSeq 2500. Quantitative 5'-RACE with molecular barcodes was used to prepare TCR beta libraries. The published analysis was carried out like this. To identify disease-linked TCR variants, a new computational method was used, one built on a probabilistic model of VDJ rearrangement. Using fastp at Q25 and MiXCR, TCRdb reprocessed the public reads and kept productive beta chains. Each entry is one CDR3 protein sequence, shown with its most common DNA and genes. The V and J calls were determined by TCRdb, not by the authors. In this sample the table shows a few hundred thousand distinct CDR3 sequences, roughly 20% of which occur a single time. The top ten clones comprise roughly 3.6% of the sample. Via the germline V gene, CDR1 is MNHEY and CDR2 SVGEGT. The CDR3 holds 12 amino acids from the cysteine to the phenylalanine. Just the 36-base CDR3 DNA is kept, in frame starting at base 1. Cut back by 5 bases and 8 bases, the V and J ends lie 10 bases apart.

This clonotype was counted a few times. There is no known antigen for this receptor. Base-call qualities are not available, and no considerably larger clone is one nucleotide away. The receptor was derived from a female donor with ankylosing spondylitis or in good health (not recorded which). Sequencing was performed on blood, either unsorted or a sorted T cell fraction (not recorded which). The rearranged segments are TRBV6-2 or TRBV6-3 and TRBJ2-1, with the D gene uncertain. The nucleotide sequence is given as TGTGCCAGCAGTGCTCGGTGGGATGAGCAGTTCTTC. Its protein product is CASSARWDEQFF.